Included here is one T cell receptor beta chain sequence, with context. In the authors' workflow: The authors estimated nucleated cell counts from reference gene primer amplification. The repertoire was sequenced with immunoSEQ multiplex PCR; TCRdb's copy has only in-frame clones and lacks some. Clonal size and the V and J genes are those of that table, whereas D and trimming came from the DNA. The sample shows 55,000 to 80,000 clones, roughly 93% of them seen only once. The entry originates in a study of blood T cell repertoires in COVID-19. The V gene end was trimmed by 4 bases and the J gene end by 6 bases; junction bases not matched to a gene: 22. CDR1 is SGDLS, CDR2 YYNGEE, per germline. The CDR3 has 20 residues.

The TCR sequence derives from a human donor in a cohort sampled during active COVID-19. V and J are TRBV9 and TRBJ2-1, with 10 bases fitting TRBD2. The source material was peripheral blood. The CDR3 protein is CASSPRGGAIWASGSNEQFF. CDR3 in DNA: TGTGCCAGCAGCCCCCGGGGAGGGGCGATTTGGGCTAGCGGGAGCAATGAGCAGTTCTTC. The variable domain in full, completed from reference TRBV9 and TRBJ2-1, reads DSGVTQTPKHLITATGQRVTLRCSPRSGDLSVYWYQQSLDQGLQFLIQYYNGEERAKGNILERFSAQQFPDLHSELNLSSLELGDSALYFCASSPRGGAIWASGSNEQFFGPGTRLTVL.